Following are 18 T cell receptor beta chains from one sample sequenced in a study of blood T cell repertoires in COVID-19. The protocol was immunoSEQ multiplex PCR, while the TCRdb copy is restricted to in-frame clones and leaves out a portion. The sample contains around 620,000 clones, 70% to 90% of which appear only once. The sequenced sample consisted of peripheral blood. These receptors originate from a young woman with acute or convalescent COVID-19.

The chain links TRBV5-4 to TRBJ1-2; D unclear. V shed 0 bases and J shed 4 bases, with 7 bases lying between them. The CDR3 has 13 residues. Germline CDR1 reads SGHNT; CDR2 reads YYREEE (reference sequence). CDR3 region: CASSLAEPYGYTF. Here the CDR3 DNA reads TGTGCCAGCAGCTTGGCGGAGCCCTATGGCTACACCTTC.

The rearrangement links TRBV6-6 to TRBJ1-4; 8 nucleotides line up with TRBD1. Germline CDR1 reads MNHNY; CDR2 reads SVGAGI (reference sequence). There are 15 residues in the CDR3. The trim removed 6 bases at V and 0 bases at J, leaving 3 bases unmatched. CDR3 residues: CASRLQGATNEKLFF. The CDR3 DNA follows: TGTGCCAGCAGGTTACAGGGGGCAACTAATGAAAAACTGTTTTTT.

V and J are TRBV9 and TRBJ2-1, with 9 bases matching TRBD2. This CDR3 contains 19 residues. Germline V gene sequence: CDR1 SGDLS, CDR2 YYNGEE. The trim removed 0 bases at V and 5 bases at J, leaving 15 bases unmatched. CDR3 DNA sequence: TGTGCCAGCAGCGTAGAAGGAGGGCTAGCGGGGACCTTCAACAATGAGCAGTTCTTC. This gives the protein CASSVEGGLAGTFNNEQFF. The variable domain in full, with the rest retrieved from reference TRBV9 and TRBJ2-1, is DSGVTQTPKHLITATGQRVTLRCSPRSGDLSVYWYQQSLDQGLQFLIQYYNGEERAKGNILERFSAQQFPDLHSELNLSSLELGDSALYFCASSVEGGLAGTFNNEQFFGPGTRLTVL.

The V and J genes are TRBV27 and TRBJ2-1; D is undetermined. The V end was cut by 6 bases, the J end by 5 bases, with 17 bases between. The CDR3 runs to 15 residues. The V gene's germline CDR1 is MNHEY and CDR2 SMNVEV (reference sequence). The CDR3 loop is CASREKAGSDNEQFF. The CDR3 DNA sequence: TGTGCCAGCAGAGAGAAGGCCGGGTCAGACAATGAGCAGTTCTTC.

This chain connects TRBV7-6 to TRBJ1-1; D may be TRBD1 (5 bases). Germline V CDR1 and CDR2: SGHVS, FNYEAQ. V was shortened by 10 bases and J by 1 base, with 7 bases between the two germline ends. This CDR3 has 11 residues. The CDR3 loop is CATGQNTEAFF. CDR3 nucleotides: TGTGCCACCGGACAGAACACTGAAGCTTTCTTT.

This clone was seen only once. The chain is built from TRBV10-3 and TRBJ2-7; 9 bases are shared with TRBD1. The CDR3 has 16 residues. J lost 5 bases, V lost 6 bases, and 14 bases had no gene match. The germline gives CDR1 ENHRY, CDR2 SYGVKD. Written as DNA, the CDR3 is TGTGCCATCAGCCTCTCCAGGACAGGGGTTTTTGACGAGCAGTACTTC. Its protein is CAISLSRTGVFDEQYF.

This clone was observed a single time. Other DNA sequences in the sample encode the same CDR3. This chain connects TRBV9 to TRBJ1-3; no clear D. Per the germline V gene, CDR1 is SGDLS and CDR2 is YYNGEE. The CDR3 consists of 13 residues. Trimming took 4 bases from V and 0 from J, leaving 5 bases between them. The DNA for the CDR3 is TGTGCCAGCAGCCCCCGCTCTGGAAACACCATATATTTT. It specifies CASSPRSGNTIYF.

Regarding this clone: One end of the junction does not line up with germline, which may come from a read error. The rearrangement links TRBV11-2 to TRBJ1-2; 8 bases align to TRBD1. Germline V gene lookup returns CDR1 SGHAT and CDR2 FQNNGV. The CDR3 spans 11 residues. The CDR3 DNA is TGTGCCAGCAGACCCGGGACAGGACATCTCTTC. Its translation: CASRPGTGHLF.

The J gene is TRBJ2-7, the V gene TRBV18; 9 bases map to TRBD2. Germline loops: CDR1 KGHSH, CDR2 LQKENI. This CDR3 spans 15 amino acids. V shed 0 bases, J shed 3 bases, and the junction held 3 bases outside the gene matches. CDR3 sequence (DNA): TGTGCCAGCTCACCACCTAGCGGGGGAAACTACGAGCAGTACTTC. It translates to CASSPPSGGNYEQYF. Full variable domain (rest looked up from reference TRBV18 and TRBJ2-7): NAGVMQNPRHLVRRRGQEARLRCSPMKGHSHVYWYRQLPEEGLKFMVYLQKENIIDESGMPKERFSAEFPKEGPSILRIQQVVRGDSAAYFCASSPPSGGNYEQYFGPGTRLTVT.

The chain couples TRBV7-9 to TRBJ1-6; D uncertain. Germline lookup yields CDR1 SEHNR and CDR2 FQNEAQ (reference sequence). Trimming cost V 2 bases and J 10 bases, with 21 bases left between them. The CDR3 consists of 17 residues. Written as DNA, the CDR3 is TGTGCCAGCAGCTTAAGTTCGGGAGGAGGGATCGGCTCACCCCTCCACTTT. Translating gives CASSLSSGGGIGSPLHF.

The chain has TRBV7-6 and TRBJ1-2, with a possible D match to TRBD1 (5 bases). The V end lost 1 base, the J end lost 8 bases, and 20 bases lay between the germline ends. In germline, CDR1 is SGHVS, CDR2 FNYEAQ. The CDR3 extends over 16 amino acids. The CDR3 region is CASSLDPFGGAGGYTF. The CDR3 DNA sequence: TGTGCCAGCAGCTTAGACCCCTTTGGGGGAGCGGGCGGCTACACCTTC.

CDR3 region: CASSQDRVYTEAFF. CDR3 coding DNA: TGTGCCAGCAGCCAGGACAGGGTCTACACTGAAGCTTTCTTT. The V call is TRBV11-2, the J call TRBJ1-1; 8 nucleotides line up with TRBD1. J gave up 3 bases and V 5 bases, and 5 bases lay outside the gene matches. The CDR3 consists of 14 residues. Germline V gives CDR1 SGHAT, CDR2 FQNNGV.

This clone was observed once. The chain joins TRBV25-1 to TRBJ1-1; D not resolved. Looked up from germline, CDR1 is MGHDK and CDR2 is SYGVNS. This CDR3 is 14 amino acids long. V gave up 3 bases and J gave up 4 bases, with 12 bases separating them. The CDR3 region has the DNA TGTGCCAGCAGTGACCGGTTCTTTGGCACTGAAGCTTTCTTT. Translation gives CASSDRFFGTEAFF.

V gene TRBV4-3 combines with J gene TRBJ2-1; TRBD2 matches 9 bases. CDR3 size: 18 residues. Germline CDR1 and CDR2: LGHNA and YSLEER. Germline trimming cut 0 bases from V and 2 bases from J; bases unmatched to any gene: 8. CDR3 DNA sequence: TGCGCCAGCAGCCAAGAATCTAGCGGGGTCAAGCCCTACAATGAGCAGTTCTTC. It specifies CASSQESSGVKPYNEQFF.

This chain links TRBV6-5 with TRBJ1-4, with D unresolved. Germline CDR1 reads MNHEY; CDR2 reads SVGAGI. The length of the CDR3 is 12 residues. V lost 5 bases and J 5 bases, leaving 6 bases between the germline ends. As DNA, the CDR3 is TGTGCCAGCAGTCAACGGAATGAAAAACTGTTTTTT. Protein sequence: CASSQRNEKLFF.

The rearrangement uses TRBV7-6 and TRBJ2-1; 10 positions agree with TRBD2. Germline CDR1 reads SGHVS; CDR2 reads FNYEAQ. V was pared by 5 bases and J by 8 bases, with 9 bases of the junction left unmatched. The CDR3 is 15 amino acids. The DNA for the CDR3 is TGTGCCAGCAGCCAAACTAGCGGGGCGCGCTATGAGCAGTTCTTC. This codes for CASSQTSGARYEQFF.

The chain recombines TRBV7-8 with TRBJ1-5; 7 bases are a match to TRBD1. Germline CDR1 reads SGHVS; CDR2 reads FQNEAQ. The CDR3 contains 14 residues. The V and J ends lost 7 bases and 4 bases, in that order; junction bases with no gene match: 7. CDR3 in DNA: TGTGCCAGCACCACGGACAGGCGTAATCAGCCCCAGCATTTT. It encodes CASTTDRRNQPQHF.

The J gene is TRBJ1-2, the V gene TRBV4-1; 8 nucleotides match TRBD1. Germline values: CDR1 MGHRA, CDR2 YSYEKL. The CDR3 length is 18 residues. V shed 3 bases, J shed 3 bases, and the junction held 15 bases outside the gene matches. The CDR3 sequence: CASSQVIETGVSYYGYTF. The CDR3 DNA is TGCGCCAGCAGCCAGGTAATTGAGACAGGGGTGAGCTACTATGGCTACACCTTC.